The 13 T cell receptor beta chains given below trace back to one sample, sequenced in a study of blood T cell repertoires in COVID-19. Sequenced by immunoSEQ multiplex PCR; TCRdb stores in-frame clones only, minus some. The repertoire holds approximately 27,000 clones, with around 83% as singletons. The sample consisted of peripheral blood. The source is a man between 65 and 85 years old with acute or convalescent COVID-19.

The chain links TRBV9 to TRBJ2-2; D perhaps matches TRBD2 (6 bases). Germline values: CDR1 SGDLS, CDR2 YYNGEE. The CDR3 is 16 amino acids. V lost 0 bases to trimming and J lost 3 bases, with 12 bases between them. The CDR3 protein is CASSVAGEMHTGELFF. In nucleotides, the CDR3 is TGTGCCAGCAGCGTAGCGGGGGAGATGCACACCGGGGAGCTGTTTTTT.

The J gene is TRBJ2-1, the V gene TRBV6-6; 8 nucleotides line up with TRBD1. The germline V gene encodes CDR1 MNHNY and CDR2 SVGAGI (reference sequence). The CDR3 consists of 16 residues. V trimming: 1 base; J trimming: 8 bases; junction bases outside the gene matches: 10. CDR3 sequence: CASSYLQGALSDEQFF. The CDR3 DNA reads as TGTGCCAGCAGTTACTTGCAGGGGGCCCTGTCCGATGAGCAGTTCTTC.

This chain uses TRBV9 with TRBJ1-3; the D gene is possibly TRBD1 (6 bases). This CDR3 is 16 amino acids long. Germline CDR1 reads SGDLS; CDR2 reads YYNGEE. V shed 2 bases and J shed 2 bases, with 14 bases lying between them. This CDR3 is CASSVSTGKTGNTIYF. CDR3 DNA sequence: TGTGCCAGCAGCGTCTCAACAGGGAAGACTGGAAACACCATATATTTT.

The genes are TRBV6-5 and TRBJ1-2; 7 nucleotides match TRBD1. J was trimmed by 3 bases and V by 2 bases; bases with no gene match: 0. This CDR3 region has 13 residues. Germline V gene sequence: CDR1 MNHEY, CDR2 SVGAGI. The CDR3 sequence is CASSYRGHYGYTF. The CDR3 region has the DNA TGTGCCAGCAGTTACAGGGGGCACTATGGCTACACCTTC.

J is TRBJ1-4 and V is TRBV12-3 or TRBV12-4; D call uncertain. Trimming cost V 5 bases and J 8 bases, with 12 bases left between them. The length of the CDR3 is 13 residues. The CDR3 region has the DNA TGTGCCAGCAGTGTGGGCGGGCGGGAAAAACTGTTTTTT. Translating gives CASSVGGREKLFF.

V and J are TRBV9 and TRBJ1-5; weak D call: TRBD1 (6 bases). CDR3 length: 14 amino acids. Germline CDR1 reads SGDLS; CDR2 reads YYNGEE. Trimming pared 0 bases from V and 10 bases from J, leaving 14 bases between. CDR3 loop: CASSVAGGPSPQHF. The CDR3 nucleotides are TGTGCCAGCAGCGTAGCGGGGGGCCCTTCACCCCAGCATTTT. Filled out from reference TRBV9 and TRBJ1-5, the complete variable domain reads DSGVTQTPKHLITATGQRVTLRCSPRSGDLSVYWYQQSLDQGLQFLIQYYNGEERAKGNILERFSAQQFPDLHSELNLSSLELGDSALYFCASSVAGGPSPQHFGDGTRLSIL.

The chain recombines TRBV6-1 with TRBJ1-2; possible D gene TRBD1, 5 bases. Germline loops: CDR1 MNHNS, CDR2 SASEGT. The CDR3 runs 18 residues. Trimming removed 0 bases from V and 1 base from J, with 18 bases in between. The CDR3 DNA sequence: TGTGCCAGCAGTGAAGCAAATGGCAGGGTAGGGGTTAACTATGGCTACACCTTC. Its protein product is CASSEANGRVGVNYGYTF.

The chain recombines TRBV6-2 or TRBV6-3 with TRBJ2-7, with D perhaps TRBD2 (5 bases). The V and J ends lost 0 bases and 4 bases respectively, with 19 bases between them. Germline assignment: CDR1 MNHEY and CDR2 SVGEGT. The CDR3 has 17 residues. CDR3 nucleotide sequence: TGTGCCAGCAGTTACTCGATGGGGTTGGCGGCGGGTTACGAGCAGTACTTC. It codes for CASSYSMGLAAGYEQYF.

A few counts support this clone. The CDR3 region is CASSDRYDTEAFF. CDR3 DNA sequence: TGTGCCAGTAGCGACAGGTATGACACTGAAGCTTTCTTT. This rearrangement joins TRBV19 to TRBJ1-1; perhaps TRBD1 as D (6 bases). The CDR3 length is 13 residues. V was trimmed by 6 bases and J by 3 bases, leaving 11 bases between them. The germline V gene encodes CDR1 LNHDA and CDR2 SQIVND (reference sequence).

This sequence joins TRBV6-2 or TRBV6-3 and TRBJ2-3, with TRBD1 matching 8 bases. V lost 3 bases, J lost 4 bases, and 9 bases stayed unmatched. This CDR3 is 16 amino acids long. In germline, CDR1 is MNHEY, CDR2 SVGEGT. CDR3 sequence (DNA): TGTGCCAGCAGTTATGATCAGGGGGCCTTGGCAGATACGCAGTATTTT. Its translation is CASSYDQGALADTQYF.

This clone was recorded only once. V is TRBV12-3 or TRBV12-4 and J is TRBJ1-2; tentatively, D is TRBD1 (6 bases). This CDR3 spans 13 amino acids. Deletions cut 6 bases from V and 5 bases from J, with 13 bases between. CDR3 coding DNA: TGTGCCAGCAGGCCAGGGGCCGGGTATGGCTACACCTTC. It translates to CASRPGAGYGYTF.

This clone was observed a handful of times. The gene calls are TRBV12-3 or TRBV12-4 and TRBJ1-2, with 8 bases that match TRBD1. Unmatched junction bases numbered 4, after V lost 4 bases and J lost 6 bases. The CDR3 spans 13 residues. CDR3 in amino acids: CASSWTGSNGYTF. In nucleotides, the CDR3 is TGTGCCAGCAGTTGGACAGGGTCTAATGGCTACACCTTC.

In DNA form, the CDR3 reads TGTGCCAGCAGCCAAGTGAGTCCAGGGGAGGGATCACCCCTCCACTTT. Its translation: CASSQVSPGEGSPLHF. The rearrangement links TRBV3-1 (or the pseudogene TRBV3-2) to TRBJ1-6; tentative D call: TRBD1 (6 bases). The CDR3 spans 16 residues. Germline V gene lookup returns CDR1 LGHDT and CDR2 YNNKEL (reference sequence). Trimming left V 1 base short and J 10 bases short, with 17 bases between.